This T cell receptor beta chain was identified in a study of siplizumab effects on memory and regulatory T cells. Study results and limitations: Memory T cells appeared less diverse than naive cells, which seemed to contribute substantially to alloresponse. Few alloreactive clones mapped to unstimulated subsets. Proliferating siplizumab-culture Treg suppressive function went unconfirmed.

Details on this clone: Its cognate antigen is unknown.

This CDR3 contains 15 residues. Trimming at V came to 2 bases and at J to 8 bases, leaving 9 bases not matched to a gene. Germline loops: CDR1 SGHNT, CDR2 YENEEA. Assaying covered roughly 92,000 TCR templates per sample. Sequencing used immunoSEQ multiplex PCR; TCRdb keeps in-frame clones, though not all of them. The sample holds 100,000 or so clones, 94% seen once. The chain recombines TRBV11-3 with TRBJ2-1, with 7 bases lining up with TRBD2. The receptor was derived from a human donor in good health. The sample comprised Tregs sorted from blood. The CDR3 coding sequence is TGTGCCAGCAGCTTATCGGGGGGAGGGCCCTATGAGCAGTTCTTC. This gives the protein CASSLSGGGPYEQFF.